This T cell receptor beta chain originates from a study of blood T cell repertoires in COVID-19. Study context: Sites across the United States, Italy and Spain contributed samples from acute and convalescent COVID-19.

This CDR3 is built from 16 residues. V was cut by 0 bases and J by 0 bases, with 9 bases left in between. The germline V gene encodes CDR1 LGHNA and CDR2 YSLEER. Assay: immunoSEQ multiplex PCR; the TCRdb copy retains only in-frame clones and omits some. The data hold 490,000 or so clones, with approximately 88% observed a single time. The source material was PBMCs or T cells enriched from blood (not recorded which). This clonotype was sampled from a woman between 35 and 50 years old who had recovered from COVID-19. V usage is TRBV4-3 and J usage is TRBJ2-1; perhaps TRBD2 as D (5 bases). CDR3: CASSQDTRRSYNEQFF. As DNA, the CDR3 is TGCGCCAGCAGCCAAGATACTAGACGCTCCTACAATGAGCAGTTCTTC.